A single T cell receptor (beta chain) is shown here with its context. Its matching antigen is unknown. Time point reported: blood 4 weeks post-SBRT, at nephrectomy. Treatment in this sample: 15 Gy SBRT to primary tumor, nephrectomy 4 weeks later. Assay: immunoSEQ multiplex PCR; the TCRdb copy retains only in-frame clones and omits some. The sample lists 140,000 or so clones, roughly 90% occurring once. This specimen comes from a study of radiation and T cells in renal cell carcinoma. Whole-study findings and limits: From baseline, blood top tumor clonotypes peaked at 2 weeks post-radiation.

CDR1 is SGHRS and CDR2 is YFSETQ in the germline V gene. The CDR3 is made up of 13 amino acids. V was shortened by 4 bases and J by 5 bases, with 12 bases between the two germline ends. The source material was blood, sampled from a patient whose treatment included radiotherapy and nephrectomy. The rearrangement joins TRBV5-1 to TRBJ1-1; tentative D call: TRBD1 (5 bases). This TCR came from a woman between 45 and 60 years old with renal cell carcinoma. CDR3 bases: TGCGCCAGCAGCCTTGACGGGGGGACTGAAGCTTTCTTT. Its translation: CASSLDGGTEAFF.